This T cell receptor (beta chain) was captured in a study of T cells in localized non-small cell lung cancer. The study, taken as a whole, reports: For the top 100 tumor clones, a median roughly 56 also appeared in adjacent lung. Heterogeneity cannot be ruled out, as sequencing used one tumor region only.

The assay was immunoSEQ multiplex PCR, and TCRdb's table has in-frame clones only and misses some. The table records 50,000 to 70,000 clones, approximately 90% of them present only once. As for this clone: Its antigen remains unidentified.

This clonotype was sampled from a man aged 35 to 69 with stage I lung adenocarcinoma. The sample consisted of peripheral blood, taken before any cancer treatment.

The CDR3 nucleotides are TGCGCCAGCAGTCAAACAGGGCTAATCTCTGGAAACACCATATATTTT. Residues: CASSQTGLISGNTIYF. The chain carries TRBV23-1 and TRBJ1-3; a possible D gene is TRBD1 (6 bases). TRBV23-1 is annotated as an ORF whose role is uncertain. The CDR3 loop spans 16 amino acids. Trimming left V 2 bases short and J 0 bases short, with 11 bases between.